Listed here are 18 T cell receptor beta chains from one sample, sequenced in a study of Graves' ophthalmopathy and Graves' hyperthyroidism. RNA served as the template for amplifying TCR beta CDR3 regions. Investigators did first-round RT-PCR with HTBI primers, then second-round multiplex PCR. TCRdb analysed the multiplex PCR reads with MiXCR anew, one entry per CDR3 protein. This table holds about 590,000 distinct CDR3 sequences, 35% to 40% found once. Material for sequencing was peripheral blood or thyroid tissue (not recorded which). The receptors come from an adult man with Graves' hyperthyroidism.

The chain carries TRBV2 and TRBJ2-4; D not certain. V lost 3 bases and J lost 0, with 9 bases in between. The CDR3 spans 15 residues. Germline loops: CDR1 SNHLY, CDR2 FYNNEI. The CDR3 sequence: CASSDGGLAKNIQYF. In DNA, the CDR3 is TGTGCCAGCAGTGACGGCGGCTTAGCCAAAAACATTCAGTACTTC.

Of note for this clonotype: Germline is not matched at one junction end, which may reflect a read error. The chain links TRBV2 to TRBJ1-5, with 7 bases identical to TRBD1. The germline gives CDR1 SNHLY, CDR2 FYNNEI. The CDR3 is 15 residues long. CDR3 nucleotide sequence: TGTGCCTGCAGCGATGGACAGGAAAAGGGGCAGCCCCAGCATTTT. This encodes CACSDGQEKGQPQHF.

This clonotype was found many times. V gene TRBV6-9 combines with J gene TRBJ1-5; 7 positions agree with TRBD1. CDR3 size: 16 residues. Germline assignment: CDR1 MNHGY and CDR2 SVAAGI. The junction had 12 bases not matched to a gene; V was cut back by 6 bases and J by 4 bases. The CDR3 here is CASSFIPGQLNQPQHF. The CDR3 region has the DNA TGTGCCAGCAGCTTCATCCCGGGACAGTTGAATCAGCCCCAGCATTTT.

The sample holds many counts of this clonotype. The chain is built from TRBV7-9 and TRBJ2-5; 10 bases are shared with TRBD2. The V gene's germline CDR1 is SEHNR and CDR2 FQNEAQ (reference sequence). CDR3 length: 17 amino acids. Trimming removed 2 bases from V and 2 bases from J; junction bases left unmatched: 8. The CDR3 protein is CASSLIAGGYAQETQYF. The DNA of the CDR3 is TGTGCCAGCAGCTTAATAGCGGGGGGCTACGCTCAAGAGACCCAGTACTTC.

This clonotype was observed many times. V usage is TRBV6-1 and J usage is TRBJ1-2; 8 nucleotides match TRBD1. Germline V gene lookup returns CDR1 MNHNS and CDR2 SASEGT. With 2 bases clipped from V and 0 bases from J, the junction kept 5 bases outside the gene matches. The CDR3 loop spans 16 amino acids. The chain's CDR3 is CASSERRDRPNYGYTF. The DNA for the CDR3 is TGTGCCAGCAGTGAACGTAGGGACAGGCCTAACTATGGCTACACCTTC.

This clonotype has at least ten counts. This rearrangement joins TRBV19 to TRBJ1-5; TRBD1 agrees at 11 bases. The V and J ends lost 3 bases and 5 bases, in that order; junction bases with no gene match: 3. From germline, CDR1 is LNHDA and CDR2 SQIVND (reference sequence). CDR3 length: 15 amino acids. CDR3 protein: CASSIGTGGHQPQHF. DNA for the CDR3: TGTGCCAGTAGTATCGGGACAGGGGGTCATCAGCCCCAGCATTTT.

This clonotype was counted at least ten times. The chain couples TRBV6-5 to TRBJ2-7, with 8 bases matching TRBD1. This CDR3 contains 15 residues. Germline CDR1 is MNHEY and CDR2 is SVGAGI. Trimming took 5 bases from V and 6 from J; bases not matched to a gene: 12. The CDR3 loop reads CASSATGGVVSEQYF. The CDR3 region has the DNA TGTGCCAGCAGTGCAACAGGGGGAGTAGTTAGCGAGCAGTACTTC.

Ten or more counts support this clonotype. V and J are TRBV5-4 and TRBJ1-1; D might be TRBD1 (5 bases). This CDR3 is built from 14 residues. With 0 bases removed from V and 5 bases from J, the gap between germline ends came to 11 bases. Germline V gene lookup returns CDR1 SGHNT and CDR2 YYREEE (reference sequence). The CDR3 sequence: CASSLDRGETEAFF. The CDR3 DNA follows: TGTGCCAGCAGCTTGGATAGGGGAGAGACTGAAGCTTTCTTT.

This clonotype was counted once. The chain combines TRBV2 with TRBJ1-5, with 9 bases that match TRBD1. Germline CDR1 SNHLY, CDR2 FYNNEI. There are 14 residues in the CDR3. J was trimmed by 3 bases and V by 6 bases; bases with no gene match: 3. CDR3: CASRDRGINQPQHF. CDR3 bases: TGTGCCAGCAGAGACAGGGGGATCAATCAGCCCCAGCATTTT. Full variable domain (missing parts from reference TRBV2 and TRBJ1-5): EPEVTQTPSHQVTQMGQEVILRCVPISNHLYFYWYRQILGQKVEFLVSFYNNEISEKSEIFDDQFSVERPDGSNFTLKIRSTKLEDSAMYFCASRDRGINQPQHFGDGTRLSIL.

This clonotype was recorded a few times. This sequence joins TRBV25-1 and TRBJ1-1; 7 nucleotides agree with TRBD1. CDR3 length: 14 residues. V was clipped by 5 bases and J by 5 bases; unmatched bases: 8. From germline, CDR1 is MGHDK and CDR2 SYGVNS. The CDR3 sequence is CASSYSTGLTEAFF. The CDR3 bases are TGTGCCAGCAGTTACTCGACAGGGTTGACTGAAGCTTTCTTT.

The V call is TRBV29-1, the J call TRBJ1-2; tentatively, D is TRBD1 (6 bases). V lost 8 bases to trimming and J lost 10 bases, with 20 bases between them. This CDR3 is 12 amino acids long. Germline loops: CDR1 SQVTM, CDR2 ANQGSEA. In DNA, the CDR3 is TGCAGCAGGGATGACAGGAGTACTGACTACACCTTC. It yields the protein CSRDDRSTDYTF.

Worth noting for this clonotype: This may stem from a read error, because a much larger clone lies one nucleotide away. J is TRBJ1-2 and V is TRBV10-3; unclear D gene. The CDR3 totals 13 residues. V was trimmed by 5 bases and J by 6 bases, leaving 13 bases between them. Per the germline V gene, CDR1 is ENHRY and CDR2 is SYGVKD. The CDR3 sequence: CAISSRGANGYTF. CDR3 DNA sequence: TGTGCCATCAGTTCCCGGGGTGCGAATGGCTACACCTTC.

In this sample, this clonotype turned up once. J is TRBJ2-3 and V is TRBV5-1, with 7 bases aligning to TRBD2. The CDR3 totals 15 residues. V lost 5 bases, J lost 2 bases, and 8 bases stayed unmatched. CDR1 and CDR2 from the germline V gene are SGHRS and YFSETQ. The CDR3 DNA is TGCGCCAGCAGGGCTAGCGGAACTTACACAGATACGCAGTATTTT. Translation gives CASRASGTYTDTQYF.

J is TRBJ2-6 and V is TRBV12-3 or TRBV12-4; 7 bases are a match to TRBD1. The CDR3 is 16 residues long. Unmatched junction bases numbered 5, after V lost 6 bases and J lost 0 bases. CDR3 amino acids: CASSWGQTSGANVLTF. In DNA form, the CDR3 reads TGTGCCAGCAGCTGGGGACAGACCTCTGGGGCCAACGTCCTGACTTTC.

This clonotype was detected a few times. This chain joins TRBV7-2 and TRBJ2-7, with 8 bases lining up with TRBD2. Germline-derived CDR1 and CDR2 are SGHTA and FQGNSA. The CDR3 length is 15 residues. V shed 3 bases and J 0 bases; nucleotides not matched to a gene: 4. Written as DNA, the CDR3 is TGTGCCAGCAGCTTGTGTGGGACTAGCTCCTACGAGCAGTACTTC. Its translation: CASSLCGTSSYEQYF. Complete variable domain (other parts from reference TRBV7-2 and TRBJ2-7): GAGVSQSPSNKVTEKGKDVELRCDPISGHTALYWYRQSLGQGLEFLIYFQGNSAPDKSGLPSDRFSAERTGGSVSTLTIQRTQQEDSAVYLCASSLCGTSSYEQYFGPGTRLTVT.

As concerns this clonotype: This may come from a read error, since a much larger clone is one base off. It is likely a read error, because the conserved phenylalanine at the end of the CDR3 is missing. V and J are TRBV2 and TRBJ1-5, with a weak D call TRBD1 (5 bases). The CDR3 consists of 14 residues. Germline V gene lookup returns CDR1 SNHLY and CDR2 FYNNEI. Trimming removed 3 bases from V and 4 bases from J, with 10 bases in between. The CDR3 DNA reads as TGTGCCAGCAGTGACAGGGCGGGTAATCAGCCCCAGCATTCT. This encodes CASSDRAGNQPQHS.

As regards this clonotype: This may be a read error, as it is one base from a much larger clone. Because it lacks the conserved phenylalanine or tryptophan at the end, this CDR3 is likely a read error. The CDR3 loop is CATSDRDINQPQHL. The CDR3 coding sequence is TGTGCCACCAGTGATCGGGACATCAATCAGCCCCAGCATCTT. This chain uses TRBV24-1 with TRBJ1-5; weak D call: TRBD1 (6 bases). There are 14 residues in the CDR3. V was cut by 3 bases and J by 3 bases, with 8 bases left in between. Germline CDR1 reads KGHDR; CDR2 reads SFDVKD.

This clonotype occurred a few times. The CDR3 loop is CASSQDVLGHGYTF. In DNA, the CDR3 is TGTGCCAGCAGCCAAGATGTTCTGGGCCATGGCTACACCTTC. The chain links TRBV3-1 to TRBJ1-2; D gene unclear. CDR1 is LGHDT and CDR2 is YNNKEL in the germline V gene (reference sequence). The germline V and J ends were trimmed by 0 bases and 6 bases, with 11 bases remaining between them. The CDR3 totals 14 residues.